This T cell receptor (beta chain) was documented in a study of cytomegalovirus exposure and HLA in healthy donors. Overall study findings and caveats: It has been reported that TCR beta sequences accurately predicted the HLA-A and HLA-B alleles of most subjects.

J was trimmed by 9 bases and V by 1 base; bases with no gene match: 8. The CDR3 is made up of 16 amino acids. Germline loops: CDR1 SQVTM, CDR2 ANQGSEA. As for this clone: Antigen specificity is unknown.

Vbeta (60) and Jbeta (13) primers were used in the PCR. In the original workflow: Among the unique TCR beta chains that a later analysis counted, about 81 million in all, about 10 million were shared. The protocol was immunoSEQ multiplex PCR, while the TCRdb copy is restricted to in-frame clones and leaves out a portion. V and J calls and clone size are as listed in that table; D and trimming were resolved from the DNA. This listing includes about 51,000 clones. There were likely unrecorded immune exposures, though donors were nominally healthy when sampled. The clonotype was recovered from a man aged 35 to 55 in good health and CMV-seropositive. Sequenced sample: PBMCs. This chain joins TRBV29-1 and TRBJ2-1; TRBD2 aligns across 14 bases. DNA of the CDR3: TGCAGCGTTGAAGCGTCGGGACTAGCGGGAGAAATTGAGCAGTTCTTC. Translation: CSVEASGLAGEIEQFF.